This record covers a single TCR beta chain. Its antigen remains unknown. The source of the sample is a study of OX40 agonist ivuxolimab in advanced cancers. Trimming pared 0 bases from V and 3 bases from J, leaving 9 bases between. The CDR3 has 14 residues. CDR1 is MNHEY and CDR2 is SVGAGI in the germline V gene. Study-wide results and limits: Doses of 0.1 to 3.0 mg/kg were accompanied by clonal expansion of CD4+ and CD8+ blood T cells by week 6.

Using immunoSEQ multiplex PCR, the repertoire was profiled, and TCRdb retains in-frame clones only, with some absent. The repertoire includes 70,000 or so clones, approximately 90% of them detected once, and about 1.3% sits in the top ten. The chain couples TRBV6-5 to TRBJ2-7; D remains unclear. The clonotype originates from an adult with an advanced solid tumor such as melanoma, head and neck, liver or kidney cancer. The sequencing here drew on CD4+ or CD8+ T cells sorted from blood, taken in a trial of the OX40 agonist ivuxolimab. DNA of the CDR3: TGTGCCAGCAGTTACTCGTCAACGGACTACGAGCAGTACTTC. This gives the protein CASSYSSTDYEQYF.